The 14 T cell receptor beta chains below come from one sample, sequenced in a study of blood T cell repertoires in COVID-19 (dated by TCRdb to about 2020). Libraries were prepared through the immunoSEQ multiplex PCR assay. TCRdb stores this immuneACCESS table with in-frame sequences only. Part of the clones is absent; in the studies checked, under half of the shortfall reflects unresolved V genes, and no reason is known for the rest. The sample yields roughly 250,000 clones; about 89% were counted once. In total, the top ten clones hold approximately 2.3% of the sample. Sample: peripheral blood. Every receptor here comes from a woman between 45 and 60 years old with acute or convalescent COVID-19.

The chain carries TRBV27 and TRBJ2-3; possibly TRBD2 for D (6 bases). Germline CDR1 MNHEY, CDR2 SMNVEV (reference sequence). V was trimmed by 7 bases and J by 8 bases, leaving 10 bases between them. The CDR3 has 11 amino acids. The CDR3 loop reads CASMRGGTQYF. The CDR3 nucleotides are TGTGCCAGCATGCGGGGTGGTACGCAGTATTTT.

A single count supports this clone. The chain has TRBV27 and TRBJ2-1; the match to TRBD2 covers 7 bases. The trim removed 5 bases at V and 8 bases at J, leaving 9 bases unmatched. CDR1 is MNHEY and CDR2 is SMNVEV in the germline V gene (reference sequence). The CDR3 totals 14 residues. As DNA, the CDR3 is TGTGCCAGCAGTCTCCGACTAGCCGGTTATGAGCAGTTCTTC. This gives the protein CASSLRLAGYEQFF.

V is TRBV25-1 and J is TRBJ1-6; D remains ambiguous. V lost 2 bases and J lost 4, with 12 bases in between. The CDR3 runs to 16 residues. Germline CDR1 reads MGHDK; CDR2 reads SYGVNS. The CDR3 nucleotides are TGTGCCAGCAGTGAAACTCTTGTCGGTTATAATTCACCCCTCCACTTT. This sequence encodes CASSETLVGYNSPLHF.

This chain connects TRBV6-5 to TRBJ1-1; D ambiguous. Germline CDR1 and CDR2: MNHEY and SVGAGI. The CDR3 length is 14 residues. The V and J ends lost 6 bases and 3 bases respectively, with 14 bases between them. CDR3 coding DNA: TGTGCCAGCAGGAAAGAGGCCGGGGACACTGAAGCTTTCTTT. This encodes CASRKEAGDTEAFF.

This clone was seen more than once but under ten times. The chain carries TRBV6-6 and TRBJ1-1, with 9 nucleotides matching TRBD1. V was clipped by 4 bases and J by 9 bases; unmatched bases: 3. Germline values: CDR1 MNHNY, CDR2 SVGAGI (reference sequence). The CDR3 runs to 12 residues. The CDR3 region is CASSWDRAQAFF. The CDR3 DNA follows: TGTGCCAGCAGTTGGGACAGGGCGCAAGCTTTCTTT.

This rearrangement joins TRBV19 to TRBJ2-5, with 8 nucleotides matching TRBD1. The CDR3 consists of 18 residues. Losses at the gene ends were 3 bases for V and 2 bases for J; bases not matched to a gene: 14. CDR1 is LNHDA, CDR2 SQIVND, per germline (reference sequence). CDR3 nucleotides: TGTGCCAGTAGTATCCGGCAGGGGGCGGGAAAAAGGCAAGAGACCCAGTACTTC. It codes for CASSIRQGAGKRQETQYF.

The chain uses TRBV28 and TRBJ1-5; 12 bases align to TRBD1. With V trimmed by 5 bases and J by 3 bases, 11 bases remained unmatched. Germline assignment: CDR1 MDHEN and CDR2 SYDVKM. The CDR3 spans 18 residues. CDR3 sequence (DNA): TGTGCCAGCAGTGCGGGACAGGGGGCCTACCCCTACAATCAGCCCCAGCATTTT. Translation: CASSAGQGAYPYNQPQHF.

This chain connects TRBV28 to TRBJ1-2; no clear D gene. The CDR3 consists of 16 residues. Trimming took 2 bases from V and 2 from J, leaving 15 bases between them. Germline V gene lookup returns CDR1 MDHEN and CDR2 SYDVKM. DNA for the CDR3: TGTGCCAGCAGTTTAATTGACGTTGGAGCCAACTATGGCTACACCTTC. It translates to CASSLIDVGANYGYTF.

The chain is built from TRBV9 and TRBJ2-1; the D gene is possibly TRBD1 (6 bases). Germline values: CDR1 SGDLS, CDR2 YYNGEE. There are 13 residues in the CDR3. Trimming left V 2 bases short and J 4 bases short, with 7 bases between. The CDR3 DNA is TGTGCCAGCAGCGTCACAGGGTACAATGAGCAGTTCTTC. It yields the protein CASSVTGYNEQFF.

This chain uses TRBV30 with TRBJ1-4, with unresolved D. This CDR3 region has 15 residues. Germline lookup yields CDR1 GTSNPN and CDR2 SVGIG (reference sequence). Trimming took off 4 bases at V and 6 bases at J, with 18 bases between the two ends. CDR3 sequence (DNA): TGTGCCTGGAATGGTCCCATACAGATGGATGAAAAACTGTTTTTT. It yields the protein CAWNGPIQMDEKLFF.

This sequence joins TRBV27 and TRBJ2-1, with 7 nucleotides matching TRBD2. The J segment lost 4 bases and the V segment lost 10 bases, leaving 28 bases of the junction unmatched. The CDR3 is 20 residues long. From germline, CDR1 is MNHEY and CDR2 SMNVEV (reference sequence). CDR3 amino acids: CATRRLLAAPDQRIYNEQFF. CDR3 DNA: TGTGCCACCCGCCGATTGCTAGCGGCTCCTGACCAGAGGATTTACAATGAGCAGTTCTTC.

This chain uses TRBV15 with TRBJ2-7, with 10 bases fitting TRBD1. Looked up from germline, CDR1 is LNHNV and CDR2 is YYDKDF (reference sequence). The CDR3 is 11 amino acids. The ends lost 8 bases at V and 6 bases at J; junction bases unmatched: 1. The CDR3 here is CATGQGGEQYF. The CDR3 DNA reads TGTGCCACCGGACAGGGGGGCGAGCAGTACTTC.

The gene calls are TRBV25-1 and TRBJ2-3; 8 bases align to TRBD2. The junction had 5 bases not matched to a gene; V was cut back by 4 bases and J by 2 bases. CDR3 size: 15 residues. CDR1 is MGHDK, CDR2 SYGVNS, per germline. Here the CDR3 reads CASSGAGVHTDTQYF. CDR3 bases: TGTGCCAGCAGTGGAGCGGGAGTTCACACAGATACGCAGTATTTT.

The rearrangement uses TRBV7-9 and TRBJ2-4, with TRBD2 matching 13 bases. Trimming took 3 bases from V and 8 from J; bases not matched to a gene: 4. The germline gives CDR1 SEHNR, CDR2 FQNEAQ (reference sequence). The CDR3 length is 15 residues. The CDR3 DNA is TGTGCCAGCAGCTTTCTCGGGACTAGCGGGGACATTCAGTACTTC. Its protein is CASSFLGTSGDIQYF.